The 4 T cell receptor beta chains reported below all come from one sample, sequenced in a study of shared clonotypes between healthy human individuals. Data came from immunoSEQ multiplex PCR; TCRdb stores just in-frame clones and leaves some out. In the table there are around 940,000 clones, roughly 72% of which are singletons. The sequenced sample consisted of memory CD4+ T cells sorted from blood. The subset is: CD45RA-negative fraction. These receptors were collected from a man aged 18 to 29 in good health.

The chain links TRBV19 to TRBJ2-7; 9 bases are shared with TRBD1. Trimming at V came to 5 bases and at J to 4 bases, leaving 6 bases not matched to a gene. Germline V gene data show CDR1 as LNHDA and CDR2 as SQIVND (reference sequence). The CDR3 runs to 14 residues. CDR3 nucleotides: TGTGCCAGTAGTCCGGGACAGGGTCTGTACGAGCAGTACTTC. Translating gives CASSPGQGLYEQYF. Supplemented by reference TRBV19 and TRBJ2-7, the full variable domain reads DGGITQSPKYLFRKEGQNVTLSCEQNLNHDAMYWYRQDPGQGLRLIYYSQIVNDFQKGDIAEGYSVSREKKESFPLTVTSAQKNPTAFYLCASSPGQGLYEQYFGPGTRLTVT.

The chain links TRBV5-6 to TRBJ1-2; D is possibly TRBD1 (6 bases). The CDR3 loop spans 14 amino acids. Germline assignment: CDR1 SGHDT and CDR2 YYEEEE. V was pared by 4 bases and J by 3 bases, with 13 bases between. CDR3 DNA: TGTGCCAGCAGCAGCAGGGGAATTGACTATGGCTACACCTTC. Its protein is CASSSRGIDYGYTF.

The gene calls are TRBV4-2 and TRBJ2-3; D is possibly TRBD1 or TRBD2 (5 bases each). Trimming took off 0 bases at V and 7 bases at J, with 11 bases between the two ends. Germline V CDR1 and CDR2: LGHNA, YNFKEQ. The CDR3 sequence is 14 residues long. CDR3 loop: CASSQELGGHTQYF. The CDR3 coding sequence is TGTGCCAGCAGCCAAGAGCTTGGGGGACATACGCAGTATTTT.

This sequence joins TRBV9 and TRBJ2-7, with D uncertain. V was pared by 4 bases and J by 2 bases, with 13 bases between. The CDR3 runs 14 residues. Germline assignment: CDR1 SGDLS and CDR2 YYNGEE. CDR3 DNA: TGTGCCAGCAGCCCCCACTCCCAGCCCTACGAGCAGTACTTC. This translates into CASSPHSQPYEQYF.